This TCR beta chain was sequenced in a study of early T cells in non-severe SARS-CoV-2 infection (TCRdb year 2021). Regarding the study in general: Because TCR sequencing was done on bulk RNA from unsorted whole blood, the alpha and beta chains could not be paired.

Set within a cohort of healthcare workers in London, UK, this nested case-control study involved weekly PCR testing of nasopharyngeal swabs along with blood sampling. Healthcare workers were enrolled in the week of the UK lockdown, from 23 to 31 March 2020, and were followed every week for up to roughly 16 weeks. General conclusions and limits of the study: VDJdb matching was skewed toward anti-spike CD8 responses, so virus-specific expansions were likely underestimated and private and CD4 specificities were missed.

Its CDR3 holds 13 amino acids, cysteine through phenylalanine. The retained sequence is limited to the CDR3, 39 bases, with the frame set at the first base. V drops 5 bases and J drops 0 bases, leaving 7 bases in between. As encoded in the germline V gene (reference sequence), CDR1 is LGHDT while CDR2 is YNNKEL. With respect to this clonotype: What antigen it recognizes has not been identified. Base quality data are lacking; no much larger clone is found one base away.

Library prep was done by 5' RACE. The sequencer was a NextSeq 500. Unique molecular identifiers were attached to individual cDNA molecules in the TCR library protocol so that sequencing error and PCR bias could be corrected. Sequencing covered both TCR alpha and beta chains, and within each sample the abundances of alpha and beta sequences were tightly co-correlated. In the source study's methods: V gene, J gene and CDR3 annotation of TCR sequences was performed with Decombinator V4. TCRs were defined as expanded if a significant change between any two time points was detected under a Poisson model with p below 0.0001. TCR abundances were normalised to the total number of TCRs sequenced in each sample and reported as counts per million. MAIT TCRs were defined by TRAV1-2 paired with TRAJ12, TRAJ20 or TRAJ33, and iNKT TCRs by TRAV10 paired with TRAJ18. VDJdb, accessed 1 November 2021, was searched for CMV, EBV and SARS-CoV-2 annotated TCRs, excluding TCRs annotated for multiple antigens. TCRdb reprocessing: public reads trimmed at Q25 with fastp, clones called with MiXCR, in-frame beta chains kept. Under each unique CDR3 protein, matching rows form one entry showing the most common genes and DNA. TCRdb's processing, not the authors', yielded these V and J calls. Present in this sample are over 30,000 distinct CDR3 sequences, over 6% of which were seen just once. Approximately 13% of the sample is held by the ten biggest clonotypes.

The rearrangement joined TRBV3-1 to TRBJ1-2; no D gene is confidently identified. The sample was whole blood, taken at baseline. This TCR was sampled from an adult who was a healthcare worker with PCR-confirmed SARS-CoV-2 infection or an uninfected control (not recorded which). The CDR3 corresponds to CASSEAANYGYTF. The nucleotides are TGTGCCAGCAGCGAGGCAGCTAACTATGGCTACACCTTC.